This T cell receptor (beta chain) was profiled in a study of identical twins. In its sample, this clonotype was seen many times. The antigen is undetermined. Template switching (which added a universal primer site) was used, and cDNA carried unique molecular identifiers. TCRdb re-analysed the 5' RACE reads in MiXCR, keeping a single row per CDR3 protein. The data contain 130,000 to 150,000 distinct CDR3 sequences, approximately 3.5% of them singletons. Study-level points and caveats: Reduced insertions were recorded for abundant cord blood beta clonotypes, with no such pattern in memory repertoires. Cross-sectional statistical analysis, not tracking of the same donors, underpinned the conclusions.

This CDR3 has 15 residues. Trimming at V came to 6 bases and at J to 8 bases, leaving 15 bases not matched to a gene. Looked up from germline, CDR1 is DFQATT and CDR2 is SNEGSKA (reference sequence). Sequencing was carried out using memory T cells sorted from blood. The source of this sequence is a man aged 18 to 30 in good health. The rearrangement uses TRBV20-1 and TRBJ2-1; 8 bases map to TRBD2. As DNA, the CDR3 is TGCAGTGCATGGGGTCGGGAGGGCCTTATATATGAGCAGTTCTTC. Its translation is CSAWGREGLIYEQFF.